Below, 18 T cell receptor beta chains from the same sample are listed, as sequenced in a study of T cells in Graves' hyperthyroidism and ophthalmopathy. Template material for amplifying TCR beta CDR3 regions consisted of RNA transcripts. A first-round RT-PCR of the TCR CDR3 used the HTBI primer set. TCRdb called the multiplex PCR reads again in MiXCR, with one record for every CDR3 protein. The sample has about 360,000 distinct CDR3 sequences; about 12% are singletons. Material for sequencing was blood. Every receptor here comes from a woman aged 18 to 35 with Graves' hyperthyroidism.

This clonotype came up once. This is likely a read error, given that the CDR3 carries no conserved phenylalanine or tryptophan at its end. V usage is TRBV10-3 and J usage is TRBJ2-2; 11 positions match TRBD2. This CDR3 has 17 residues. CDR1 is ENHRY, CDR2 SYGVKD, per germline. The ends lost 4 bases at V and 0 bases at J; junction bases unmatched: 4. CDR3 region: CAISASGRNSNTGELFS. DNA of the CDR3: TGTGCCATCAGTGCTAGCGGGAGGAACTCGAACACCGGGGAGCTGTTTTCT.

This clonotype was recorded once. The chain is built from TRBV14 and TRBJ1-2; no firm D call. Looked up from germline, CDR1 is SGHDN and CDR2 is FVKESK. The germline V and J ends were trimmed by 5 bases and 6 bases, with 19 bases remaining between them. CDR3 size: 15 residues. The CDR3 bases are TGTGCCAGCAGCACGCGGACGTGGAGGAGCGATGGCTACACCTTC. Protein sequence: CASSTRTWRSDGYTF.

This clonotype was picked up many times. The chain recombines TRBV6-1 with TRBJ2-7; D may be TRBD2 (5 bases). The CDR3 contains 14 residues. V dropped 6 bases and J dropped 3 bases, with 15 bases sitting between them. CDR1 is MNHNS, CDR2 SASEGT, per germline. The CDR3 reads CASSSQDRGYEQYF. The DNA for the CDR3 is TGTGCCAGCAGCAGTCAGGACCGGGGCTACGAGCAGTACTTC.

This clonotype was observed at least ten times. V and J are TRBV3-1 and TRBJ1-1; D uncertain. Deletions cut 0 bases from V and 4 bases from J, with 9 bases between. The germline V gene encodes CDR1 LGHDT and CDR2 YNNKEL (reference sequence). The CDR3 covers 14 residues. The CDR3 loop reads CASSQESRGTEAFF. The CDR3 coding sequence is TGTGCCAGCAGCCAAGAGTCCCGTGGCACTGAAGCTTTCTTT.

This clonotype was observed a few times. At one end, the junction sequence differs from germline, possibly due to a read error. CDR3 bases: TGTGCCAGCAGCTTAGCTTCGAATTGGGGTTACAATGAGCAGCTCTTC. Its translation: CASSLASNWGYNEQLF. V and J are TRBV7-9 and TRBJ2-1; the D is unclear. The CDR3 has 16 residues. The germline gives CDR1 SEHNR, CDR2 FQNEAQ (reference sequence).

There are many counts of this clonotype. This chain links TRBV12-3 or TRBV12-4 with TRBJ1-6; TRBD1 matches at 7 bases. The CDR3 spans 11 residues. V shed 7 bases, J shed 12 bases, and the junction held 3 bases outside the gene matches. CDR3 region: CASTSGGPLHF. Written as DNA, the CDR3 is TGTGCCAGCACTTCAGGGGGACCCCTCCACTTT.

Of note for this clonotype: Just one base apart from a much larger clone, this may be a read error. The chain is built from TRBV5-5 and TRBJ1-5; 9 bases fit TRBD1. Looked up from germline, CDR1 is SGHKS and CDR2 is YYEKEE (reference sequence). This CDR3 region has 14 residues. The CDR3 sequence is CVSSSGQGYQPQHF. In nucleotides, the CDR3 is TGTGTCAGCAGCTCGGGACAGGGCTATCAGCCCCAGCATTTT.

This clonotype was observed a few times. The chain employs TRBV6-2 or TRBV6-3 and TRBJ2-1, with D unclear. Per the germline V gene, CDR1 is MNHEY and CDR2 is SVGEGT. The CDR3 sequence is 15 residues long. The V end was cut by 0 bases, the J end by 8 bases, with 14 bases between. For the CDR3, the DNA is TGTGCCAGCAGTTACTCGCCGATGGGATGGGATGAGCAGTTCTTC. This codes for CASSYSPMGWDEQFF.

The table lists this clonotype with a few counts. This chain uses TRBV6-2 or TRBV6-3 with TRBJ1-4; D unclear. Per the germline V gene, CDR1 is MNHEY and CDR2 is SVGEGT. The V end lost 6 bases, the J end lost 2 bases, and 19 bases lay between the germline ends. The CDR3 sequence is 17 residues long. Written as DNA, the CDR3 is TGTGCCAGCAGGCGCCGTACTATCTCCCGGACTAATGAAAAACTGTTTTTT. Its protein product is CASRRRTISRTNEKLFF.

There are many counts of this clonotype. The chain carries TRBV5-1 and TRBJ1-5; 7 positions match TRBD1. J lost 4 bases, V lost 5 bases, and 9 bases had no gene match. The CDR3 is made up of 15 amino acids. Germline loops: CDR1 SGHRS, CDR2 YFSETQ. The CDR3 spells CASRPEGAGNQPQHF. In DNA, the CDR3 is TGCGCCAGCAGGCCGGAGGGGGCAGGGAATCAGCCCCAGCATTTT.

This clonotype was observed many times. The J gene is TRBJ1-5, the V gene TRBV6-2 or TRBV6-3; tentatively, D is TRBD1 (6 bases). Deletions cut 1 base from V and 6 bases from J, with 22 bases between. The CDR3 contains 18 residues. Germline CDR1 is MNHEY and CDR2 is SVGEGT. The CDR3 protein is CASSYLFAYRGGRQPQHF. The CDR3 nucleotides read TGTGCCAGCAGTTACTTATTTGCCTATCGGGGGGGCCGTCAGCCCCAGCATTTT.

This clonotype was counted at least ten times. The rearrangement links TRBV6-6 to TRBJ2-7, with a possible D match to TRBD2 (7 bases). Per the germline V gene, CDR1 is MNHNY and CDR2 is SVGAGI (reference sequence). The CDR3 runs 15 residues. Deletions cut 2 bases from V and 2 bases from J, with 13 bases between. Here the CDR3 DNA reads TGTGCCAGCAGTTACGGGGGGGCCCCAACCTACGAGCAGTACTTC. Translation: CASSYGGAPTYEQYF.

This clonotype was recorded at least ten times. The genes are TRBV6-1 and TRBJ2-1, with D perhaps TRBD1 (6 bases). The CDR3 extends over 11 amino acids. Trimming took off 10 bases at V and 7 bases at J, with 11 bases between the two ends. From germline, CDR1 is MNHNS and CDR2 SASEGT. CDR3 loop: CATSQGNEQFF. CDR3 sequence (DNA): TGTGCCACCTCACAGGGTAATGAGCAGTTCTTC.

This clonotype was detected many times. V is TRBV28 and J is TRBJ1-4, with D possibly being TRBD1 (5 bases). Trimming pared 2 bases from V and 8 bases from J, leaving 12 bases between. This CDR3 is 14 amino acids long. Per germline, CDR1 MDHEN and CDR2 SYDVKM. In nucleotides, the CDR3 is TGTGCCAGCAGTTTACCAGGGTTCAGGGAAAAACTGTTTTTT. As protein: CASSLPGFREKLFF.

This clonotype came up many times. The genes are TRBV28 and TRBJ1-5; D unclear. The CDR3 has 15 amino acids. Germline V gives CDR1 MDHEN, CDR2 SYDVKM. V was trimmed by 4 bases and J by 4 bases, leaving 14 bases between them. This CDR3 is CASSSPIRKNQPQHF. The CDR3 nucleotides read TGTGCCAGCAGTTCCCCTATAAGGAAAAATCAGCCCCAGCATTTT.

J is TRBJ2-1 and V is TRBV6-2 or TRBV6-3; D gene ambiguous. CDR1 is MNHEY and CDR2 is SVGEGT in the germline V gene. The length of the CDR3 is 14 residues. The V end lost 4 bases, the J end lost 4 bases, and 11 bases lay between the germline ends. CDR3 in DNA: TGTGCCAGCAGTTCTAGGACCAGATACAATGAGCAGTTCTTC. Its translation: CASSSRTRYNEQFF.

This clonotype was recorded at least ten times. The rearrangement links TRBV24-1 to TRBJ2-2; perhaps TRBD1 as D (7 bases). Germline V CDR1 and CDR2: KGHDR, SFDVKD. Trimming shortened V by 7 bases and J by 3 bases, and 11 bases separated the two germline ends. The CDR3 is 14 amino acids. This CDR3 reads CATSDREDTGELFF. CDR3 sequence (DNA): TGTGCCACCAGCGACAGGGAGGACACCGGGGAGCTGTTTTTT.

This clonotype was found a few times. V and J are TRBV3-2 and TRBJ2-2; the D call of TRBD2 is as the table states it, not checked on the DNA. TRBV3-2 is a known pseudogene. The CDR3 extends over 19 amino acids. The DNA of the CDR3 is TGTGCCAGCAGCTCCCTCCTCGCGGGAGGCTCTGGGTTCACCGGGGAGCTGTTTTTT. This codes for CASSSLLAGGSGFTGELFF.